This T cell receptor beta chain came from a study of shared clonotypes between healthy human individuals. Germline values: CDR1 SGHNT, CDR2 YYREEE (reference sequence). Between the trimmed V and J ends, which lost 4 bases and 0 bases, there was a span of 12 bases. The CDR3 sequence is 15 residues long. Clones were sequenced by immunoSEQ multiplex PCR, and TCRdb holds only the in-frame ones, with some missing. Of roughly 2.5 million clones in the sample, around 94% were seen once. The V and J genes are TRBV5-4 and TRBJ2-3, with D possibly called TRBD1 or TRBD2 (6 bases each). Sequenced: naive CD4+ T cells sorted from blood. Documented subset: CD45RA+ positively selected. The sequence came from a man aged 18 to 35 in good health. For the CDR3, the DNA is TGTGCCAGCAGCGAGGGGGGAACCAGCACAGATACGCAGTATTTT. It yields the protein CASSEGGTSTDTQYF.